The present T cell receptor beta chain was sequenced within a study of OX40 agonist ivuxolimab in advanced cancers. The repertoire was sequenced with immunoSEQ multiplex PCR; TCRdb's copy has only in-frame clones and lacks some. The table shows fewer than 30,000 clones, with around 86% occurring only once. This clonotype was obtained from an adult with an advanced solid tumor such as melanoma, head and neck, liver or kidney cancer. The sample here was CD4+ or CD8+ T cells sorted from blood, taken in a trial of the OX40 agonist ivuxolimab.

In nucleotides, the CDR3 is TGTGCCAGTAATTTTACGTGCGGAGATACGCAGTATTTT. Amino acid sequence: CASNFTCGDTQYF. The chain joins TRBV19 to TRBJ2-3, with D uncertain. Trimming took off 7 bases at V and 5 bases at J, with 13 bases between the two ends. This CDR3 comprises 13 residues. CDR1 LNHDA and CDR2 SQIVND come from the germline V gene (reference sequence). The whole variable domain, remainder taken from reference TRBV19 and TRBJ2-3, is DGGITQSPKYLFRKEGQNVTLSCEQNLNHDAMYWYRQDPGQGLRLIYYSQIVNDFQKGDIAEGYSVSREKKESFPLTVTSAQKNPTAFYLCASNFTCGDTQYFGPGTRLTVL.